Each of the 29 T cell receptor beta chains below was sequenced from the same sample in a study of T cells in Graves' hyperthyroidism and ophthalmopathy (dated by TCRdb to about 2019). Libraries were prepared through multiplex PCR. TCRdb shows the sequencer as Illumina HiSeq 2000. The TCR beta CDR3 regions were amplified from the RNA transcripts. A first-round RT-PCR of the TCR CDR3 used the HTBI primer set with the Qiagen OneStep RT-PCR kit. Clones were called with MiXCR by TCRdb after fastp trimmed the public reads at Q25, and only in-frame beta chains were retained. Here each entry gathers all rows of one CDR3 protein and keeps the most common genes and DNA. In this sample the table shows about 540,000 distinct CDR3 sequences, about 43% of which occur a single time. The ten largest clones capture roughly 8.2% of the sample. Sequenced: peripheral blood or thyroid tissue (not recorded which). These receptors were collected from a woman between 18 and 29 years old with Graves' hyperthyroidism. Donor details come from another sample of the same person, matched by shared clones.

This clonotype occurred once. A read error is possible here, since a much larger clone lies one base away. The chain recombines TRBV7-9 with TRBJ2-5; D may correspond to TRBD1 or TRBD2 (6 bases each). The CDR3 consists of 16 residues. Trimming left V 9 bases short and J 7 bases short, with 27 bases between. Germline loops: CDR1 SEHNR, CDR2 FQNEAQ (reference sequence). The DNA for the CDR3 is TGTGCCAGTAGCAAGGAGGGGGTCGCCGGGTGGGGGACCCAGTACTTC. It translates to CASSKEGVAGWGTQYF.

This clonotype was picked up many times. This chain uses TRBV7-8 with TRBJ1-1; D call uncertain. Germline V CDR1 and CDR2: SGHVS, FQNEAQ. Trimming pared 1 base from V and 0 bases from J, leaving 6 bases between. This CDR3 contains 14 residues. The CDR3 spells CASSLGSVNTEAFF. CDR3 DNA sequence: TGTGCCAGCAGCTTAGGTTCGGTGAACACTGAAGCTTTCTTT.

Remarks on this clonotype: This may arise from a read error, as a much more abundant clone is one base away. The chain employs TRBV7-9 and TRBJ1-2; 7 bases are a match to TRBD1. Germline V gene lookup returns CDR1 SEHNR and CDR2 FQNEAQ (reference sequence). CDR3 length: 16 amino acids. CDR3 amino acids: CASSLAKPGQRYGCTF. CDR3 nucleotides: TGTGCCAGCAGTTTAGCCAAACCGGGACAGCGTTATGGCTGCACCTTC.

This chain links TRBV20-1 with TRBJ2-7, with 12 nucleotides matching TRBD1. From germline, CDR1 is DFQATT and CDR2 SNEGSKA (reference sequence). Trimming cost V 5 bases and J 6 bases; bases outside gene matches: 11. CDR3 length equals 15 residues. CDR3 amino acids: CSAGGTGGRAGEQYF. CDR3 sequence (DNA): TGCAGTGCTGGGGGGACAGGGGGCCGGGCGGGCGAGCAGTACTTC.

About this clonotype itself: A single base separates this from a much larger clone, so it may be a read error. The chain carries TRBV11-2 and TRBJ1-2, with TRBD1 as a possible D gene (5 bases). This CDR3 comprises 13 residues. The germline gives CDR1 SGHAT, CDR2 FQNNGV. The CDR3 nucleotides read TGTGTCAGCAGCTTAGAAACAGGACATGGCTACACCTTC. Its protein is CVSSLETGHGYTF.

The table lists this clonotype with many counts. This chain joins TRBV7-9 and TRBJ1-3; D may be TRBD1 (5 bases). The V gene lost 7 bases and the J gene lost 4 bases, with 17 bases spanning the gap. The germline gives CDR1 SEHNR, CDR2 FQNEAQ (reference sequence). The CDR3 spans 15 residues. CDR3 nucleotide sequence: TGTGCCAGCATCGGGGCACGGGGGGTAGGAAACACCATATATTTT. It encodes CASIGARGVGNTIYF.

This clonotype was found a few times. The V gene is TRBV7-9, the J gene TRBJ1-5, with 9 bases that match TRBD1. The CDR3 spans 17 residues. J lost 3 bases, V lost 4 bases, and 10 bases had no gene match. The germline gives CDR1 SEHNR, CDR2 FQNEAQ (reference sequence). The CDR3 sequence: CASSSWEGQGVNQPQHF. The CDR3 DNA sequence: TGTGCCAGCAGCTCTTGGGAGGGACAGGGCGTCAATCAGCCCCAGCATTTT.

In its sample, this clonotype was seen once. CDR3 protein: CATSDQSPGCSSYEQYF. In DNA form, the CDR3 reads TGTGCCACCAGTGACCAGAGCCCGGGATGTAGTTCCTACGAGCAGTACTTC. The rearrangement uses TRBV24-1 and TRBJ2-7; D may be TRBD2 (5 bases). Germline loops: CDR1 KGHDR, CDR2 SFDVKD. Trimming took off 4 bases at V and 1 base at J, with 19 bases between the two ends. The CDR3 is made up of 17 amino acids.

Concerning this clonotype itself: An end of the junction does not agree with germline; a read error may underlie this. This chain uses TRBV12-3 or TRBV12-4 with TRBJ1-1; D remains unclear. CDR3 size: 14 residues. The CDR3 here is CASSHGPVNAEAFF. For the CDR3, the DNA is TGTGCCAGCAGCCATGGCCCGGTGAACGCTGAAGCTTTCTTT.

This CDR3 reads CASSSGLAGGPGTQYF. CDR3 bases: TGTGCCAGCAGCTCAGGACTAGCGGGAGGGCCTGGAACCCAGTACTTC. The chain has TRBV9 and TRBJ2-5, with 15 bases that match TRBD2. CDR1 is SGDLS and CDR2 is YYNGEE in the germline V gene. The V and J ends lost 4 bases and 8 bases, in that order; junction bases with no gene match: 9. This CDR3 is 16 amino acids long. The whole variable domain, remainder taken from reference TRBV9 and TRBJ2-5, is DSGVTQTPKHLITATGQRVTLRCSPRSGDLSVYWYQQSLDQGLQFLIQYYNGEERAKGNILERFSAQQFPDLHSELNLSSLELGDSALYFCASSSGLAGGPGTQYFGPGTRLLVL.

The V call is TRBV7-9, the J call TRBJ2-5; 7 bases agree with TRBD1. The CDR3 sequence is 15 residues long. Germline lookup yields CDR1 SEHNR and CDR2 FQNEAQ (reference sequence). Germline trimming cut 5 bases from V and 2 bases from J; bases unmatched to any gene: 8. The CDR3 loop reads CASSRDGTAQETQYF. Here the CDR3 DNA reads TGTGCCAGCAGCCGAGATGGGACAGCACAAGAGACCCAGTACTTC.

CDR3 loop: CSARDFGQGHGYTF. The CDR3 DNA follows: TGCAGTGCTAGAGATTTTGGACAGGGGCATGGCTACACCTTC. The V gene is TRBV20-1, the J gene TRBJ1-2; 9 positions match TRBD1. Losses at the gene ends were 0 bases for V and 6 bases for J; bases not matched to a gene: 5. Germline CDR1 and CDR2: DFQATT and SNEGSKA (reference sequence). The CDR3 sequence is 14 residues long.

CDR3 sequence reads: CASSQGWGTEGFSEQYF. CDR3 in DNA: TGTGCCAGCAGCCAAGGGTGGGGTACGGAAGGCTTCTCCGAGCAGTACTTC. V and J are TRBV7-9 and TRBJ2-7, with D unresolved. Per germline, CDR1 SEHNR and CDR2 FQNEAQ (reference sequence). The CDR3 loop spans 17 amino acids. Trimming shortened V by 5 bases and J by 6 bases, and 26 bases separated the two germline ends.

The J gene is TRBJ1-2, the V gene TRBV6-1; 12 bases are shared with TRBD1. Germline-derived CDR1 and CDR2 are MNHNS and SASEGT. Trimming removed 6 bases from V and 4 bases from J; junction bases left unmatched: 9. This CDR3 has 16 amino acids. CDR3 DNA sequence: TGTGCCAGCAGCCCTACGGGGGGACAGGGGGCCTATGGCTACACCTTC. This gives the protein CASSPTGGQGAYGYTF.

This clonotype appeared a single time. A much larger clone sits a single nucleotide away, making a read error possible. The conserved phenylalanine or tryptophan normally closing the CDR3 is absent here, so this likely arose from a read error. This chain links TRBV7-9 with TRBJ1-6; TRBD1 matches at 10 bases. Per the germline V gene, CDR1 is SEHNR and CDR2 is FQNEAQ (reference sequence). Unmatched junction bases numbered 6, after V lost 4 bases and J lost 6 bases. CDR3 length: 16 amino acids. The CDR3 sequence is CASSWTGGTSNSPLHL. CDR3 nucleotides: TGTGCCAGCAGCTGGACAGGGGGAACTTCTAATTCACCCCTCCACTTA.

The chain is built from TRBV20-1 and TRBJ2-7; 10 positions match TRBD1. J was trimmed by 6 bases and V by 6 bases; bases with no gene match: 8. The CDR3 is made up of 13 amino acids. CDR1 and CDR2 (germline): DFQATT, SNEGSKA (reference sequence). The CDR3 region is CSALPGQGFEQYF. CDR3 nucleotides: TGCAGTGCCCTGCCGGGACAGGGGTTCGAGCAGTACTTC.

This clonotype was seen more than once but under ten times. The DNA for the CDR3 is TGTGCCAGTAGTATTTCGGGACTAGCCAATTTGCAGCAGTACTTC. Translating gives CASSISGLANLQQYF. The chain uses TRBV19 and TRBJ2-7, with 9 nucleotides matching TRBD2. V gave up 3 bases and J gave up 8 bases; unmatched junction bases: 11. The CDR3 length is 15 residues. The germline V gene encodes CDR1 LNHDA and CDR2 SQIVND (reference sequence). Filled out from reference TRBV19 and TRBJ2-7, the complete variable domain reads DGGITQSPKYLFRKEGQNVTLSCEQNLNHDAMYWYRQDPGQGLRLIYYSQIVNDFQKGDIAEGYSVSREKKESFPLTVTSAQKNPTAFYLCASSISGLANLQQYFGPGTRLTVT.

The chain couples TRBV12-3 or TRBV12-4 to TRBJ2-2; 13 nucleotides match TRBD2. The V segment lost 2 bases and the J segment 9 bases; nucleotides outside the gene matches: 3. The CDR3 spans 15 residues. CDR3 DNA sequence: TGTGCCAGCAGTTTACGACTAGCGGGAGGTCGGGAGCTGTTTTTT. Translated, it gives CASSLRLAGGRELFF.

A note on this clonotype: Relative to the germline gene, one junction end is altered; a read error may explain this. The V call is TRBV2, the J call TRBJ1-4, with D uncertain. Germline V CDR1 and CDR2: SNHLY, FYNNEI. This CDR3 contains 11 residues. Here the CDR3 DNA reads TGTGCGAGCAGGTCTGGGGAAAAACTGTTTTTT. It translates to CASRSGEKLFF.

This clonotype was found many times. This chain joins TRBV7-9 and TRBJ2-7; D is perhaps TRBD1 (6 bases). The V and J ends lost 5 bases and 2 bases respectively, with 7 bases between them. The germline V gene has CDR1 SEHNR and CDR2 FQNEAQ (reference sequence). The CDR3 extends over 12 amino acids. The CDR3 region is CASSQGPYEQYF. The CDR3 bases are TGTGCCAGCAGCCAGGGGCCCTACGAGCAGTACTTC.

This clonotype has ten or more counts. The V gene is TRBV25-1, the J gene TRBJ1-5; D is ambiguous. Germline-derived CDR1 and CDR2 are MGHDK and SYGVNS. The CDR3 has 18 amino acids. V was trimmed by 1 base and J by 3 bases, leaving 19 bases between them. Here the CDR3 reads CASSESPDPRGNNQPQHF. CDR3 DNA sequence: TGTGCCAGCAGTGAATCCCCGGACCCCCGAGGGAACAATCAGCCCCAGCATTTT. Using reference TRBV25-1 and TRBJ1-5 for the parts outside the CDR3, the full variable domain is EADIYQTPRYLVIGTGKKITLECSQTMGHDKMYWYQQDPGMELHLIHYSYGVNSTEKGDLSSESTVSRIRTEHFPLTLESARPSHTSQYLCASSESPDPRGNNQPQHFGDGTRLSIL.

The chain couples TRBV20-1 to TRBJ1-1; 8 bases are a match to TRBD1. Germline values: CDR1 DFQATT, CDR2 SNEGSKA (reference sequence). The CDR3 totals 12 residues. CDR3: CRPGTGNTEAFF. The CDR3 nucleotides read TGCAGGCCTGGGACAGGCAACACTGAAGCTTTCTTT.

This chain uses TRBV10-3 with TRBJ1-5; D unclear. Per the germline V gene, CDR1 is ENHRY and CDR2 is SYGVKD. The CDR3 covers 16 residues. The V end lost 3 bases, the J end lost 0 bases, and 12 bases lay between the germline ends. The CDR3 DNA is TGTGCCATCAGTGAAGGGTCACACCGTAGCAATCAGCCCCAGCATTTT. The encoded protein is CAISEGSHRSNQPQHF.

The sample holds one count of this clonotype. This sequence joins TRBV19 and TRBJ2-2; D gene unclear. V gave up 4 bases and J gave up 10 bases, with 13 bases separating them. In germline, CDR1 is LNHDA, CDR2 SQIVND (reference sequence). The CDR3 has 13 residues. CDR3 in DNA: TGTGCCAGTAGTACAAGATCTGGATTGGAGCTGTTTTTT. Translating gives CASSTRSGLELFF.

V is TRBV7-2 and J is TRBJ1-1; D gene uncertain. V was cut by 5 bases and J by 1 base, with 11 bases left in between. The CDR3 runs to 14 residues. From germline, CDR1 is SGHTA and CDR2 FQGNSA. The DNA of the CDR3 is TGTGCCAGCAGCCACTCCTCCAGGAACACTGAAGCTTTCTTT. Translation: CASSHSSRNTEAFF.

Ten or more counts support this clonotype. The rearrangement links TRBV10-3 to TRBJ1-1; TRBD1 matches 9 bases. This CDR3 region has 14 residues. After removal of 0 bases from V and 7 bases from J, the junction contained 3 bases not matched to a gene. CDR1 and CDR2 from the germline V gene are ENHRY and SYGVKD. Here the CDR3 DNA reads TGTGCCATCAGTGAGTCGATGACAGGGGGTGAAGCTTTCTTT. It codes for CAISESMTGGEAFF.

This clonotype was found once. This chain joins TRBV6-4 and TRBJ2-5, with 10 bases lining up with TRBD2. V dropped 4 bases and J dropped 7; count of bases not matched to a gene: 12. This CDR3 region has 16 residues. Germline CDR1 and CDR2: MRHNA and SNTAGT. This chain's CDR3 is CASSARAGGPGGTQYF. As DNA, the CDR3 is TGTGCCAGCAGTGCCCGAGCGGGAGGGCCAGGAGGGACCCAGTACTTC.

In regard to this clonotype: Being one base from a much bigger clone, this may be a read error. The chain couples TRBV9 to TRBJ2-2, with D possibly matching TRBD2 (5 bases). In germline, CDR1 is SGDLS, CDR2 YYNGEE. The CDR3 loop spans 15 amino acids. V dropped 0 bases and J dropped 6 bases, with 12 bases sitting between them. CDR3 amino acids: CASSVVGSRAGELFF. CDR3 sequence (DNA): TGTGCCAGCAGCGTAGTTGGGTCGCGGGCCGGGGAGCTGTTTTTT.

This clonotype has more than one count but fewer than ten. CDR3: CASSSSGRANYGYTF. CDR3 in DNA: TGTGCCAGCAGTTCCTCGGGGAGAGCTAACTATGGCTACACCTTC. The chain joins TRBV12-3 or TRBV12-4 to TRBJ1-2; no clear D gene. Trimming removed 4 bases from V and 0 bases from J, with 12 bases in between. This CDR3 has 15 residues.